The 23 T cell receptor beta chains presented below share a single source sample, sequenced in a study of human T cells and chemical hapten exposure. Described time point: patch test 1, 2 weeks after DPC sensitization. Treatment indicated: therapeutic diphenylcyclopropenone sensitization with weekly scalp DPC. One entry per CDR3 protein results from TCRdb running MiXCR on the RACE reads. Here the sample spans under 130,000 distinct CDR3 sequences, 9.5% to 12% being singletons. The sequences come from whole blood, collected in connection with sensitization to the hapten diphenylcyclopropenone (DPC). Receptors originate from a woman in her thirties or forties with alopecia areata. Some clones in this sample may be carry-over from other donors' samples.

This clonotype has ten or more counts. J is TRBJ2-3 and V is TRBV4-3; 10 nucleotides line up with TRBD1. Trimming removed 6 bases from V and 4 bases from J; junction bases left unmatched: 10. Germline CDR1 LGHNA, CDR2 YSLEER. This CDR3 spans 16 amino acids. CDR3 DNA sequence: TGCGCCAGCAGTAGCTGGACAGGGGGGAGGCCAGATACGCAGTATTTT. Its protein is CASSSWTGGRPDTQYF.

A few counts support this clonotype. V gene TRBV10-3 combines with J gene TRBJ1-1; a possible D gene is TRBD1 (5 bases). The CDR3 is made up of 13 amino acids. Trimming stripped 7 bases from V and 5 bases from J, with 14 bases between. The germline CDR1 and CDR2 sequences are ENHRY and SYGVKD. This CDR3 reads CAITTGQGTEAFF. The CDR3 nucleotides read TGTGCCATCACAACAGGCCAGGGAACTGAAGCTTTCTTT.

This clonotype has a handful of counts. DNA for the CDR3: TGTGCCATCAGTGAGGACAGTATAGGGAACTACGAGCAGTACTTC. Protein product: CAISEDSIGNYEQYF. The chain is built from TRBV10-3 and TRBJ2-7; TRBD1 is a possible D gene (5 bases). The length of the CDR3 is 15 residues. CDR1 is ENHRY and CDR2 is SYGVKD in the germline V gene. Trimming took 2 bases from V and 3 from J, leaving 14 bases between them.

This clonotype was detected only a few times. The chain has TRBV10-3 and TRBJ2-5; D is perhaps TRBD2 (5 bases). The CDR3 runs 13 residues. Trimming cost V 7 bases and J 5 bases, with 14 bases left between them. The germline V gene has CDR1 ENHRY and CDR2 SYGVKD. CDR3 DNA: TGTGCCATCAAGTCAGAGGGCTTGGAGACCCAGTACTTC. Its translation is CAIKSEGLETQYF.

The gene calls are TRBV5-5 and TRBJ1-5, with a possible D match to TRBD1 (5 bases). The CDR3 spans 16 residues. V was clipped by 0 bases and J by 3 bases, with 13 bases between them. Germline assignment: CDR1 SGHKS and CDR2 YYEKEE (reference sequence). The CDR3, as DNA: TGTGCCAGCAGCTTGGGGGGCCTCGGTTTCAATCAGCCCCAGCATTTT. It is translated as CASSLGGLGFNQPQHF.

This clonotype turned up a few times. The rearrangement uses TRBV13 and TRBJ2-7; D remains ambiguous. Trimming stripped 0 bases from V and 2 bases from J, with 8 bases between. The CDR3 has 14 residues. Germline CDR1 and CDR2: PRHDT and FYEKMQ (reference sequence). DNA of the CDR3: TGTGCCAGCAGCTTAGGGCTCGACCCCTACGAGCAGTACTTC. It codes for CASSLGLDPYEQYF.

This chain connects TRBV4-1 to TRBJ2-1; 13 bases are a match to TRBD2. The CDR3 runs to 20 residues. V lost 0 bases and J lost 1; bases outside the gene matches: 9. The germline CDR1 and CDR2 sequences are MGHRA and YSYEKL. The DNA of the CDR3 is TGCGCCAGCAGCCAAGATCAGGGGACTAGCGGGGAGGGGTCCTACAATGAGCAGTTCTTC. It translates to CASSQDQGTSGEGSYNEQFF.

The CDR3 spells CSASRNGQGGLGYTF. CDR3 coding DNA: TGCAGTGCTAGTCGGAACGGACAGGGGGGCCTTGGCTACACCTTC. This chain uses TRBV20-1 with TRBJ1-2; TRBD1 aligns across 10 bases. Germline V CDR1 and CDR2: DFQATT, SNEGSKA (reference sequence). CDR3 length: 15 residues. The V gene end was trimmed by 3 bases and the J gene end by 7 bases; junction bases not matched to a gene: 11.

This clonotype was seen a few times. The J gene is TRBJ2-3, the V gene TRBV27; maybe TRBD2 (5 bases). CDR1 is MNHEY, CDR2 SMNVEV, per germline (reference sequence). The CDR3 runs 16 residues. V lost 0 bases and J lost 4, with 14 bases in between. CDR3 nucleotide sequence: TGTGCCAGCAGTTTATCGATGAGGGAGAAGGCAGATACGCAGTATTTT. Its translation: CASSLSMREKADTQYF.

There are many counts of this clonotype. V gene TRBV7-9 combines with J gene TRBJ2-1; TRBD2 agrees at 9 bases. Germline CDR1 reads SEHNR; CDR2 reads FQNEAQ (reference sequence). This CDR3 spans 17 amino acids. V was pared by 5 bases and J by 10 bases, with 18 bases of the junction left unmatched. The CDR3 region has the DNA TGTGCCAGCAGCCTTCAAACTAGCGGGTTTTTGGCATTGGAGCAGTTCTTC. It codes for CASSLQTSGFLALEQFF.

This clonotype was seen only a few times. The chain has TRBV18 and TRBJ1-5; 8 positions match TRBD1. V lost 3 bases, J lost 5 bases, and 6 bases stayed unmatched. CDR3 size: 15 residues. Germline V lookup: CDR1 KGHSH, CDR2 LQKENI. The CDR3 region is CASSPADRADQPQHF. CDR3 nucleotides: TGTGCCAGCTCACCCGCGGACAGGGCCGATCAGCCCCAGCATTTT. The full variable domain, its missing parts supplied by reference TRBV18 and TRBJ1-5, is NAGVMQNPRHLVRRRGQEARLRCSPMKGHSHVYWYRQLPEEGLKFMVYLQKENIIDESGMPKERFSAEFPKEGPSILRIQQVVRGDSAAYFCASSPADRADQPQHFGDGTRLSIL.

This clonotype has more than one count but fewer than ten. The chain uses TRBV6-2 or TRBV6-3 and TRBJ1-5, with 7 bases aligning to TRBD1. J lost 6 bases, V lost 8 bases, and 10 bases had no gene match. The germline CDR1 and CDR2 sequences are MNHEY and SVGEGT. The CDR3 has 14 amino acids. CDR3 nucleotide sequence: TGTGCCAGCCTTCTAGAGGGGGCAGGTCAGCCCCAGCATTTT. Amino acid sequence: CASLLEGAGQPQHF.

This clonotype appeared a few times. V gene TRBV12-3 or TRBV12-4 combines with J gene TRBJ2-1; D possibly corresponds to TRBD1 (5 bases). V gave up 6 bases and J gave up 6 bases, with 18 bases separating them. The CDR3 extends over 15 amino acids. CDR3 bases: TGTGCCAGCAGCCACGACAGATTGGGGCGCAATGAGCAGTTCTTC. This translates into CASSHDRLGRNEQFF.

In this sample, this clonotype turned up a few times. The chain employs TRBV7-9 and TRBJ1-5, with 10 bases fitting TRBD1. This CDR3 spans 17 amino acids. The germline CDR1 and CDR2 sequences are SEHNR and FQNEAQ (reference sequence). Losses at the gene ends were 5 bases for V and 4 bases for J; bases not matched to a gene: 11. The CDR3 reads CASSPERQGAVNQPQHF. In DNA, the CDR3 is TGTGCCAGCAGCCCAGAGAGACAGGGGGCTGTTAATCAGCCCCAGCATTTT.

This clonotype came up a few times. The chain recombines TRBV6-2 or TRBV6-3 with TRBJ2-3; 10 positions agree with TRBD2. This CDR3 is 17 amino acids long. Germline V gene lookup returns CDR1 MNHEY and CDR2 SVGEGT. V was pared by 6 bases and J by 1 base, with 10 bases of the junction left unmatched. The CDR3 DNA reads TGTGCCAGCAGCCTCACAGGACTAGCGGCCGGCACAGATACGCAGTATTTT. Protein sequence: CASSLTGLAAGTDTQYF.

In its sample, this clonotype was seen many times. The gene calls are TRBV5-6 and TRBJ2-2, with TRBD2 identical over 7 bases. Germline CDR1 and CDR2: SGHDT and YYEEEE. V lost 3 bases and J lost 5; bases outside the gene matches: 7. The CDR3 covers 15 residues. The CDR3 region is CASSYSGPGTGELFF. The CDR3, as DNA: TGTGCCAGCAGCTATAGCGGGCCGGGGACCGGGGAGCTGTTTTTT.

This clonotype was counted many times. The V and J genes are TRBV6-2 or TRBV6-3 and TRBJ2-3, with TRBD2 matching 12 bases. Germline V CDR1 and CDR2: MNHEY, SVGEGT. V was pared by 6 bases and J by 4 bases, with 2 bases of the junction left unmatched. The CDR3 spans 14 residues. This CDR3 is CASRTSGSADTQYF. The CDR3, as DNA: TGTGCCAGCAGGACTAGCGGGAGTGCAGATACGCAGTATTTT.

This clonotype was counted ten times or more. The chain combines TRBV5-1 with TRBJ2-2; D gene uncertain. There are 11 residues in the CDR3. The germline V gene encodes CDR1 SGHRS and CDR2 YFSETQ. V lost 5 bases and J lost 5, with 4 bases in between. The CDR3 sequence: CASSATGELFF. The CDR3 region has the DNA TGCGCCAGCAGTGCGACCGGGGAGCTGTTTTTT.

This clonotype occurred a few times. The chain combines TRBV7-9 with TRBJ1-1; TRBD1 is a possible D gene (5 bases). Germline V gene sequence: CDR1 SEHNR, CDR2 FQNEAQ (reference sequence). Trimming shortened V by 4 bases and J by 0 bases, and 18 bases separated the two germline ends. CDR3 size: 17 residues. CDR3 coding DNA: TGTGCCAGCAGCTCTCGGGGACGTACTACAATGAACACTGAAGCTTTCTTT. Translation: CASSSRGRTTMNTEAFF.

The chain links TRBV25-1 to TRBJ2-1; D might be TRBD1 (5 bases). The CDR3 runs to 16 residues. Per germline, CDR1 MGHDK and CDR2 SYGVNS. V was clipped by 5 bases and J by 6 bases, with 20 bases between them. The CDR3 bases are TGTGCCAGCAGTCCAAGACAGACCCCTCTAGGCAATGAGCAGTTCTTC. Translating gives CASSPRQTPLGNEQFF. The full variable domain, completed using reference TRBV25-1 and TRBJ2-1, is EADIYQTPRYLVIGTGKKITLECSQTMGHDKMYWYQQDPGMELHLIHYSYGVNSTEKGDLSSESTVSRIRTEHFPLTLESARPSHTSQYLCASSPRQTPLGNEQFFGPGTRLTVL.

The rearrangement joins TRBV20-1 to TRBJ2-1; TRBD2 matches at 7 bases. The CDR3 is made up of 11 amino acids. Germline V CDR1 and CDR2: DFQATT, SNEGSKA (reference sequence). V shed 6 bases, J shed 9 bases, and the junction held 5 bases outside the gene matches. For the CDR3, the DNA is TGCAGTGCGGGGACTACCGGTGAGCAGTTCTTC. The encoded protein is CSAGTTGEQFF.

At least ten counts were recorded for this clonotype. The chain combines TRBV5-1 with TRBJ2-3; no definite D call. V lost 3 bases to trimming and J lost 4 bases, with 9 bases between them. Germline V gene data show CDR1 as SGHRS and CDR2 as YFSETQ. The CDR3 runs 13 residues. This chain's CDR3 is CASSYGPPDTQYF. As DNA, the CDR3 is TGCGCCAGCAGCTATGGACCCCCAGATACGCAGTATTTT.

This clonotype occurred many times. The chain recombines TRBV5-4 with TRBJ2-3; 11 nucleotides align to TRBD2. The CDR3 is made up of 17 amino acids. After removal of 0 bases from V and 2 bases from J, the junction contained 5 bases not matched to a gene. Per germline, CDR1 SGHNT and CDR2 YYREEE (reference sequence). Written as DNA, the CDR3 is TGTGCCAGCAGCTTGGCGCTAGCGGGGGGATTCACAGATACGCAGTATTTT. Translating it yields CASSLALAGGFTDTQYF.